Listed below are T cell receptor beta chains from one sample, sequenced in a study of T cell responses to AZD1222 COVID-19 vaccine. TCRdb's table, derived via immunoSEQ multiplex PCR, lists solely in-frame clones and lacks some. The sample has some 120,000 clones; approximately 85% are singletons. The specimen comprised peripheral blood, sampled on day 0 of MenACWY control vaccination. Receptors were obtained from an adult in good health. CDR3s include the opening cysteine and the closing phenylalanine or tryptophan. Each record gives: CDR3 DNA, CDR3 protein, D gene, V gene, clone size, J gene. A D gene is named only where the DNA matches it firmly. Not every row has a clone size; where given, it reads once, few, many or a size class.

CDR3nt: TGTGCCAGCAGCTTAATTAAGGGCACAGATACGCAGTATTTT; CDR3aa: CASSLIKGTDTQYF; d_gene: NA; v_gene: TRBV5-6; abundance: NA; j_gene: TRBJ2-3
CDR3nt: TGTGCCAGCTCAACTCGGACAGCGATTAACACTGAAGCTTTCTTT; CDR3aa: CASSTRTAINTEAFF; d_gene: NA; v_gene: TRBV18; abundance: NA; j_gene: TRBJ1-1
CDR3nt: TGTGCCAGCAGTTTCCGACAGGCTGGTGGCAATCAGCCCCAGCATTTT; CDR3aa: CASSFRQAGGNQPQHF; d_gene: NA; v_gene: TRBV27; abundance: NA; j_gene: TRBJ1-5
CDR3nt: TGTGCCAGCAGACCCCAGGGGGCGTCGGAAGCTTTCTTT; CDR3aa: CASRPQGASEAFF; d_gene: TRBD1; v_gene: TRBV14; abundance: NA; j_gene: TRBJ1-1
CDR3nt: TGTGCCAGCAGTTCCACAGATACGCAGTATTTT; CDR3aa: CASSSTDTQYF; d_gene: NA; v_gene: TRBV6-5; abundance: NA; j_gene: TRBJ2-3
CDR3nt: TGTGCCACCAGCAGAGCTCCCTCGGGGGTGTACGGAAACACCATATATTTT; CDR3aa: CATSRAPSGVYGNTIYF; d_gene: NA; v_gene: TRBV15; abundance: NA; j_gene: TRBJ1-3
CDR3nt: TGTGCCAGCAGTTTACCCGCAGGGTCGAGCAATCAGCCCCAGCATTTT; CDR3aa: CASSLPAGSSNQPQHF; d_gene: NA; v_gene: TRBV28; abundance: NA; j_gene: TRBJ1-5
CDR3nt: TGTGCCTGCAAACTGTCCTCTGGGGCCAACGTCCTGACTTTC; CDR3aa: CACKLSSGANVLTF; d_gene: NA; v_gene: TRBV6-5; abundance: NA; j_gene: TRBJ2-6
CDR3nt: TGTGCCAGCAGTCCTCAGGGGGCGAGGAACACTGAAGCTTTCTTT; CDR3aa: CASSPQGARNTEAFF; d_gene: TRBD1; v_gene: TRBV28; abundance: once; j_gene: TRBJ1-1
CDR3nt: TGTGCCAGCAGCCCAAATTCAGTGCCCTCTGGAAACACCATATATTTT; CDR3aa: CASSPNSVPSGNTIYF; d_gene: NA; v_gene: TRBV7-9; abundance: NA; j_gene: TRBJ1-3
CDR3nt: TGCGCCAGCAGCTTGGTGCCCGGGGAGCTGTTTTTT; CDR3aa: CASSLVPGELFF; d_gene: NA; v_gene: TRBV5-1; abundance: NA; j_gene: TRBJ2-2
CDR3nt: TGTGCCAGCAGCTTAACACAGGGGGCAGACGAGCAGTACTTC; CDR3aa: CASSLTQGADEQYF; d_gene: TRBD1; v_gene: TRBV7-9; abundance: NA; j_gene: TRBJ2-7
CDR3nt: TGCAGCGCTCGTCAGGGACAGAGTAACTATGGCTACACCTTC; CDR3aa: CSARQGQSNYGYTF; d_gene: TRBD1; v_gene: TRBV29-1; abundance: NA; j_gene: TRBJ1-2
CDR3nt: TGTGCCAGCAGCTTAGGGACTAAGGAGACCCAGTACTTC; CDR3aa: CASSLGTKETQYF; d_gene: NA; v_gene: TRBV7-2; abundance: once; j_gene: TRBJ2-5
CDR3nt: TGTGCCAGCTCAGCTTACCAAGATACAGATACGCAGTATTTT; CDR3aa: CASSAYQDTDTQYF; d_gene: NA; v_gene: TRBV7-9; abundance: NA; j_gene: TRBJ2-3
CDR3nt: TGTGCCAGCAGTCCGTCCGGGACAGGGGGAATCTATGGCTACACCTTC; CDR3aa: CASSPSGTGGIYGYTF; d_gene: TRBD1; v_gene: TRBV28; abundance: NA; j_gene: TRBJ1-2
CDR3nt: TGTGCCACTTCGGGACAGGGGGGGGAAAAACTGTTTTTT; CDR3aa: CATSGQGGEKLFF; d_gene: TRBD1; v_gene: TRBV7-2; abundance: NA; j_gene: TRBJ1-4
CDR3nt: TGTGCCAGCAGGAAAACAGGAGTCGGAGAGACCCAGTACTTC; CDR3aa: CASRKTGVGETQYF; d_gene: NA; v_gene: TRBV2; abundance: NA; j_gene: TRBJ2-5
CDR3nt: TGTGCCAGCGGAGGACAGAGCTCTGGGGCCAACGTCCTGACTTTC; CDR3aa: CASGGQSSGANVLTF; d_gene: NA; v_gene: TRBV28; abundance: NA; j_gene: TRBJ2-6
CDR3nt: TGTGCCAGTAGTATTAACCGGGGCAATGAGCAGTTCTTC; CDR3aa: CASSINRGNEQFF; d_gene: NA; v_gene: TRBV19; abundance: NA; j_gene: TRBJ2-1
CDR3nt: TGTGCCAGCAGCGGGCGGACAGGGGGTTTAAATGAGCAGTTCTTC; CDR3aa: CASSGRTGGLNEQFF; d_gene: TRBD1; v_gene: TRBV7-8; abundance: NA; j_gene: TRBJ2-1
CDR3nt: TGTGCTAGTGGTTTGGTAGGGCAGGGTGCAGATACGCAGTATTTT; CDR3aa: CASGLVGQGADTQYF; d_gene: NA; v_gene: TRBV12-5; abundance: NA; j_gene: TRBJ2-3
CDR3nt: TGCGCCAGCAGCTCAGGGTACTCCCCACCAACGGCTTTGTACTTC; CDR3aa: CASSSGYSPPTALYF; d_gene: NA; v_gene: TRBV4-1; abundance: NA; j_gene: TRBJ2-7
CDR3nt: TGCGCCAGCAGCCCGAGACAGGGGAACACTGAAGCTTTCTTT; CDR3aa: CASSPRQGNTEAFF; d_gene: TRBD1; v_gene: TRBV5-1; abundance: NA; j_gene: TRBJ1-1
CDR3nt: TGTGCCAGTTTCCTCTCCCCCCTGCGGACTGAAGCTTTCTTT; CDR3aa: CASFLSPLRTEAFF; d_gene: NA; v_gene: TRBV27; abundance: NA; j_gene: TRBJ1-1
CDR3nt: TGTGCCAGTAGTATAGATGGGGTTCTTAACACCGGGGAGCTGTTTTTT; CDR3aa: CASSIDGVLNTGELFF; d_gene: NA; v_gene: TRBV19; abundance: NA; j_gene: TRBJ2-2
CDR3nt: TGCAGCGTATCATCAGGGGCGGGAGGCTACACCTTC; CDR3aa: CSVSSGAGGYTF; d_gene: NA; v_gene: TRBV29-1; abundance: NA; j_gene: TRBJ1-2